These 2 T cell receptor beta chains originate from one sample sequenced in a study of blood T cell repertoires in COVID-19 (dated by TCRdb to the early 2020s). Receptor amplification or capture employed the immunoSEQ multiplex PCR assay. TCRdb retrieved this table from immuneACCESS and kept in-frame rearrangements only. Not all clones are present; in checked studies, unresolved V genes account for under half, and no reason is known for the remainder. The sample table records about 170,000 clones; approximately 89% of these occur just once. Less than 3.5% of the sample goes to the ten largest clones. Sample: peripheral blood. These receptors all come from a man between 70 and 80 years old with acute or convalescent COVID-19.

This rearrangement joins TRBV12-5 to TRBJ1-3, with TRBD1 as a possible D gene (5 bases). The CDR3 is 14 amino acids. Trimming took 6 bases from V and 1 from J, leaving 10 bases between them. CDR1 LGHNT and CDR2 FRNRAP come from the germline V gene. CDR3: CASGWGGSGNTIYF. The CDR3, as DNA: TGTGCTAGTGGATGGGGGGGATCTGGAAACACCATATATTTT.

CDR3 amino acids: CASSQLSSGSQEQFF. CDR3 coding DNA: TGCGCCAGCAGCCAACTGTCTAGCGGGAGTCAAGAGCAGTTCTTC. This sequence joins TRBV4-1 and TRBJ2-1; 10 nucleotides line up with TRBD2. The ends lost 2 bases at V and 10 bases at J; junction bases unmatched: 8. Germline CDR1 MGHRA, CDR2 YSYEKL. This CDR3 comprises 15 residues.